Each of the 20 T cell receptor beta chains below was sequenced from the same sample in a study of T cell responses to AZD1222 COVID-19 vaccine. Only in-frame clones appear in the TCRdb table, and some are missing; sequencing was by immunoSEQ multiplex PCR. Of over 150,000 clones detected, roughly 92% appear once; the ten largest clones hold approximately 1%. The sequencing used peripheral blood, collected 28 days after the second AZD1222 dose. The origin of the receptors is an adult who received the AZD1222 COVID-19 vaccine.

J is TRBJ1-6 and V is TRBV5-1, with D tentatively TRBD1 (5 bases). V was trimmed by 4 bases and J by 7 bases, leaving 9 bases between them. The CDR3 runs to 13 residues. The germline gives CDR1 SGHRS, CDR2 YFSETQ. The CDR3 is CASSLRGNSPLHF. CDR3 coding DNA: TGCGCCAGCAGCCTACGGGGGAATTCACCCCTCCACTTT.

The J gene is TRBJ1-1, the V gene TRBV5-1; the D gene is possibly TRBD1 (5 bases). Trimming pared 4 bases from V and 0 bases from J, leaving 13 bases between. The CDR3 has 15 residues. CDR1 SGHRS and CDR2 YFSETQ come from the germline V gene. Here the CDR3 reads CASSPSGGVNTEAFF. DNA for the CDR3: TGCGCCAGCAGCCCCAGCGGGGGAGTGAACACTGAAGCTTTCTTT.

The chain links TRBV19 to TRBJ1-1; possibly TRBD1 for D (6 bases). Germline V lookup: CDR1 LNHDA, CDR2 SQIVND (reference sequence). The CDR3 loop spans 16 amino acids. Trimming left V 1 base short and J 2 bases short, with 14 bases between. For the CDR3, the DNA is TGTGCCAGTAGTATAGGGCAGGGGCTTCTCAACACTGAAGCTTTCTTT. Protein: CASSIGQGLLNTEAFF.

The chain carries TRBV5-8 and TRBJ1-2; D is ambiguous. The ends were cut back, 1 base at V and 4 bases at J, with 8 bases in the middle. The length of the CDR3 is 13 residues. The germline V gene encodes CDR1 SGHTS and CDR2 YDEGEE. The CDR3 loop is CASSLSGPYGYTF. In DNA, the CDR3 is TGTGCCAGCAGCTTGAGTGGACCCTATGGCTACACCTTC.

CDR3 residues: CASSQGLFGGGDTQYF. The CDR3 DNA reads TGTGCCAGCAGCCAAGGTCTATTCGGCGGGGGAGATACGCAGTATTTT. The V and J genes are TRBV3-1 (or the pseudogene TRBV3-2) and TRBJ2-3; TRBD2 matches at 7 bases. The germline CDR1 and CDR2 sequences are LGHDT and YNNKEL (reference sequence). V lost 1 base, J lost 5 bases, and 9 bases stayed unmatched. This CDR3 spans 16 amino acids.

The chain employs TRBV5-6 and TRBJ1-1, with D perhaps TRBD1 (5 bases). Trimming left V 4 bases short and J 8 bases short, with 24 bases between. The CDR3 runs to 16 residues. The germline gives CDR1 SGHDT, CDR2 YYEEEE. In DNA, the CDR3 is TGTGCCAGCAGCGCCCCGGGCAGGGCAAAGGGAACAGAAGCTTTCTTT. Its protein is CASSAPGRAKGTEAFF. Combining the CDR3 with reference TRBV5-6 and TRBJ1-1 gives the whole variable domain DAGVTQSPTHLIKTRGQQVTLRCSPKSGHDTVSWYQQALGQGPQFIFQYYEEEERQRGNFPDRFSGHQFPNYSSELNVNALLLGDSALYLCASSAPGRAKGTEAFFGQGTRLTVV.

This rearrangement joins TRBV7-2 to TRBJ1-2; maybe TRBD1 (6 bases). This CDR3 contains 15 residues. Germline V gene sequence: CDR1 SGHTA, CDR2 FQGNSA. V lost 5 bases to trimming and J lost 7 bases, with 20 bases between them. CDR3 amino acids: CASSPTWGAASGYTF. As DNA, the CDR3 is TGTGCCAGCAGCCCGACCTGGGGGGCGGCTTCTGGCTACACCTTC.

The V and J genes are TRBV7-8 and TRBJ1-1; D is unresolved. Germline CDR1 SGHVS, CDR2 FQNEAQ. The CDR3 covers 13 residues. V lost 1 base, J lost 1 base, and 4 bases lay in between. CDR3 region: CASSLGENTEAFF. The CDR3 coding sequence is TGTGCCAGCAGCTTAGGAGAGAACACTGAAGCTTTCTTT.

CDR3 sequence reads: CASSLEGVEINQPQHF. The DNA for the CDR3 is TGTGCCAGCAGCTTGGAGGGAGTGGAGATCAATCAGCCCCAGCATTTT. This rearrangement joins TRBV5-5 to TRBJ1-5; D uncertain. From germline, CDR1 is SGHKS and CDR2 YYEKEE (reference sequence). CDR3 length equals 16 residues. Trimming shortened V by 0 bases and J by 3 bases, and 13 bases separated the two germline ends.

This clone is a singleton in its sample. The chain links TRBV2 to TRBJ1-1; D is ambiguous. The germline V gene has CDR1 SNHLY and CDR2 FYNNEI. There are 13 residues in the CDR3. Trimming took 10 bases from V and 1 from J, leaving 13 bases between them. In nucleotides, the CDR3 is TGTGCCACCCCCCCCCGCCAGAACACTGAAGCTTTCTTT. Translating it yields CATPPRQNTEAFF.

V is TRBV18 and J is TRBJ1-4; D might be TRBD1 (5 bases). CDR3 length: 13 amino acids. The V and J ends lost 6 bases and 5 bases respectively, with 10 bases between them. The germline V gene encodes CDR1 KGHSH and CDR2 LQKENI. CDR3 region: CASSGAENEKLFF. The CDR3 DNA sequence: TGTGCCAGCTCCGGGGCAGAGAATGAAAAACTGTTTTTT.

The chain has TRBV9 and TRBJ1-5; 10 bases are a match to TRBD1. V lost 2 bases, J lost 6 bases, and 8 bases stayed unmatched. There are 16 residues in the CDR3. Germline V gene sequence: CDR1 SGDLS, CDR2 YYNGEE. The CDR3 nucleotides are TGTGCCAGCAGCGTTGGGACAGGGGACTCGGGTCAGCCCCAGCATTTT. It specifies CASSVGTGDSGQPQHF.

A single count supports this clone. The V call is TRBV19, the J call TRBJ2-7; unclear D gene. This CDR3 is built from 15 residues. Germline-derived CDR1 and CDR2 are LNHDA and SQIVND (reference sequence). V was clipped by 4 bases and J by 4 bases, with 17 bases between them. The CDR3 region has the DNA TGTGCCAGTAGTAGGGAAGGAAAAGGGTGGTACGAGCAGTACTTC. Protein sequence: CASSREGKGWYEQYF.

The chain recombines TRBV5-4 with TRBJ2-2, with D maybe TRBD1 (5 bases). The CDR3 runs 16 residues. From germline, CDR1 is SGHNT and CDR2 YYREEE (reference sequence). V gave up 3 bases and J gave up 3 bases, with 15 bases separating them. The CDR3 DNA reads TGTGCCAGCAGCTCTTCCGGCAGGGTGGACACCGGGGAGCTGTTTTTT. Translated, it gives CASSSSGRVDTGELFF.

V and J are TRBV3-1 (or the pseudogene TRBV3-2) and TRBJ1-2; 9 nucleotides align to TRBD1. Losses at the gene ends were 2 bases for V and 1 base for J; bases not matched to a gene: 5. CDR1 and CDR2 from the germline V gene are LGHDT and YNNKEL (reference sequence). The CDR3 consists of 16 residues. DNA of the CDR3: TGTGCCAGCAGCCAACGGACAGGGGCCATTAACTATGGCTACACCTTC. Translating gives CASSQRTGAINYGYTF.

The V gene is TRBV2, the J gene TRBJ1-1; 7 nucleotides line up with TRBD1. Germline CDR1 is SNHLY and CDR2 is FYNNEI. The CDR3 runs to 15 residues. V trimming: 6 bases; J trimming: 4 bases; junction bases outside the gene matches: 11. As DNA, the CDR3 is TGTGCCAGCAGACCTTCAGGGGGGGCGGCCACTGAAGCTTTCTTT. It translates to CASRPSGGAATEAFF.

V usage is TRBV6-4 and J usage is TRBJ2-6, with unresolved D. The germline CDR1 and CDR2 sequences are MRHNA and SNTAGT. The V gene lost 3 bases and the J gene lost 0 bases, with 9 bases spanning the gap. There are 16 residues in the CDR3. The CDR3 region has the DNA TGTGCCAGCAGTGAGTACGCCAGCTCTGGGGCCAACGTCCTGACTTTC. Translated: CASSEYASSGANVLTF.

V and J are TRBV5-4 and TRBJ2-7; 8 nucleotides line up with TRBD1. Looked up from germline, CDR1 is SGHNT and CDR2 is YYREEE (reference sequence). Trimming removed 3 bases from V and 3 bases from J; junction bases left unmatched: 8. The length of the CDR3 is 15 residues. DNA for the CDR3: TGTGCCAGCAGCTCTCCGGGACAGGACTTCTACGAGCAGTACTTC. Amino acid sequence: CASSSPGQDFYEQYF.

The chain is built from TRBV7-6 and TRBJ1-1; no clear D gene. V was clipped by 7 bases and J by 0 bases, with 12 bases between them. Germline V gene lookup returns CDR1 SGHVS and CDR2 FNYEAQ. This CDR3 contains 14 residues. The CDR3, as DNA: TGTGCCAGCACTGAGGACGGATTGAACACTGAAGCTTTCTTT. Amino acid sequence: CASTEDGLNTEAFF.

This clone was observed once. The chain uses TRBV19 and TRBJ1-3, with 7 bases lining up with TRBD1. Germline values: CDR1 LNHDA, CDR2 SQIVND (reference sequence). This CDR3 contains 14 residues. Trimming at V came to 7 bases and at J to 0 bases, leaving 3 bases not matched to a gene. CDR3 region: CASTDRVSGNTIYF. CDR3 coding DNA: TGTGCCAGTACCGACAGGGTCTCTGGAAACACCATATATTTT.